The table lists the clone carrying this T cell receptor (beta chain) with many counts. What it recognizes is unknown. Deletions cut 5 bases from V and 8 bases from J, with 16 bases between. This CDR3 contains 13 residues. Germline lookup yields CDR1 GTSNPN and CDR2 SVGIG (reference sequence). These data belong to a study of T cells in Graves' hyperthyroidism and ophthalmopathy. Study-level points and caveats: Blood also held most thyroid clonotypes expanded beyond 0.001.

TCR beta CDR3 regions were amplified from RNA. The HTBI primer set was used in a first-round RT-PCR of the TCR CDR3. TCRdb reprocessed the multiplex PCR reads with MiXCR, giving one entry per CDR3 protein. Of approximately 590,000 distinct CDR3 sequences listed, more than 15% were seen once; the top ten hold 7.3%. Investigators excluded patients with uncontrolled infection, other autoimmune disease, pregnancy or lactation. Source material: blood. This chain joins TRBV30 and TRBJ2-1, with D perhaps TRBD2 (6 bases). The sequence was collected from a woman aged 30 to 39 with Graves' hyperthyroidism. CDR3 nucleotide sequence: TGTGCCTGGTCCCCTTTGGGGGAGGATGAGCAGTTCTTC. As protein: CAWSPLGEDEQFF.